The 26 T cell receptor beta chains below were found in one sample sequenced in a study of cytomegalovirus exposure and HLA in healthy donors (dated by TCRdb to 2017 to 2019). The method behind the library was the immunoSEQ multiplex PCR assay. A mixture of 60 forward primers for TCR Vbeta segments and 13 reverse primers for TCR Jbeta segments was used in the multiplex PCR. The table was pulled from immuneACCESS by TCRdb, which kept in-frame rearrangements only. Such tables lose some clones; where checked, under half of the loss comes from unresolved V genes, and the rest has no known cause. The sample table records around 25,000 clones. In total, the top ten clones hold around 17% of the sample. The sample consisted of PBMCs. These receptors originate from a male donor in good health and CMV-seropositive.

The chain links TRBV20-1 to TRBJ2-7, with D possibly TRBD1 on 5 matching bases. The CDR3 totals 10 residues. V was clipped by 5 bases and J by 4 bases, with 6 bases between them. Germline lookup yields CDR1 DFQATT and CDR2 SNEGSKA (reference sequence). The chain's CDR3 is CSARQYEQYF. The CDR3 nucleotides read TGCAGTGCTCGACAGTACGAGCAGTACTTC.

The V call is TRBV9, the J call TRBJ2-1; 10 nucleotides match TRBD1. There are 15 residues in the CDR3. The junction had 5 bases not matched to a gene; V was cut back by 3 bases and J by 5 bases. Per the germline V gene, CDR1 is SGDLS and CDR2 is YYNGEE. As DNA, the CDR3 is TGTGCCAGCAGCGCGGGACAGGGGCCCGACAATGAGCAGTTCTTC. Translating gives CASSAGQGPDNEQFF.

J is TRBJ1-6 and V is TRBV7-2; perhaps TRBD1 as D (5 bases). V gave up 1 base and J gave up 8 bases, with 24 bases separating them. Per the germline V gene, CDR1 is SGHTA and CDR2 is FQGNSA. The CDR3 runs to 19 residues. The chain's CDR3 is CASSLVFGLGAWFDSPLHF. The CDR3 region has the DNA TGTGCCAGCAGCTTAGTCTTCGGTTTAGGGGCTTGGTTCGATTCACCCCTCCACTTT.

This chain uses TRBV5-1 with TRBJ2-5; TRBD1 is a possible D gene (6 bases). The length of the CDR3 is 14 residues. Trimming removed 5 bases at V and 3 bases at J, with 14 bases between. Germline assignment: CDR1 SGHRS and CDR2 YFSETQ. The CDR3 bases are TGCGCCAGCAGGACAGGTCAAAGCGAAGAGACCCAGTACTTC. It encodes CASRTGQSEETQYF. The variable domain in full, completed from reference TRBV5-1 and TRBJ2-5, reads KAGVTQTPRYLIKTRGQQVTLSCSPISGHRSVSWYQQTPGQGLQFLFEYFSETQRNKGNFPGRFSGRQFSNSRSEMNVSTLELGDSALYLCASRTGQSEETQYFGPGTRLLVL.

On this clone itself: A junction end diverges from the germline sequence, so it may reflect a read error. The chain recombines TRBV7-9 with TRBJ1-2, with TRBD1 matching over 9 bases. This CDR3 contains 18 residues. Per germline, CDR1 SEHNR and CDR2 FQNEAQ (reference sequence). The CDR3 DNA is TGTGCCAGCAGCTTAGTTACGGGACAGGGAAGGACTAACCATGGCTACACCTTC. This encodes CASSLVTGQGRTNHGYTF.

The chain carries TRBV18 and TRBJ2-1; TRBD2 agrees at 11 bases. The V segment lost 2 bases and the J segment 3 bases; nucleotides outside the gene matches: 6. The germline CDR1 and CDR2 sequences are KGHSH and LQKENI. CDR3 length: 17 residues. CDR3 bases: TGTGCCAGCTCACCAGGGACTAGCGGACTGAACTACAATGAGCAGTTCTTC. It specifies CASSPGTSGLNYNEQFF.

V usage is TRBV19 and J usage is TRBJ2-7; D is unresolved. The length of the CDR3 is 12 residues. Trimming shortened V by 6 bases and J by 6 bases, and 12 bases separated the two germline ends. Germline CDR1 LNHDA, CDR2 SQIVND (reference sequence). Written as DNA, the CDR3 is TGTGCCAGTAGCTCGACTTTTGGCGAGCAGTACTTC. It codes for CASSSTFGEQYF.

The chain has TRBV30 and TRBJ1-1, with 8 bases that match TRBD1. Germline CDR1 is GTSNPN and CDR2 is SVGIG (reference sequence). J gave up 4 bases and V 7 bases, and 5 bases lay outside the gene matches. The CDR3 spans 12 residues. CDR3 sequence (DNA): TGTGCCTCGGACAGGGTTGTCACTGAAGCTTTCTTT. Its protein is CASDRVVTEAFF.

The chain couples TRBV7-3 to TRBJ2-5; weak D call: TRBD2 (5 bases). The CDR3 is made up of 14 amino acids. Germline CDR1 reads SGHTA; CDR2 reads FQGTGA. The ends were cut back, 2 bases at V and 0 bases at J, with 7 bases in the middle. The CDR3 DNA sequence: TGTGCCAGCAGCTTAGGAGGACACCAAGAGACCCAGTACTTC. It encodes CASSLGGHQETQYF.

The V gene is TRBV6-5, the J gene TRBJ1-2; 10 nucleotides match TRBD1. The J segment lost 6 bases and the V segment lost 2 bases, leaving 9 bases of the junction unmatched. This CDR3 contains 16 residues. The germline CDR1 and CDR2 sequences are MNHEY and SVGAGI. The CDR3 sequence: CASSYTDRGRVNGYTF. Written as DNA, the CDR3 is TGTGCCAGCAGTTACACCGACAGGGGGCGGGTAAATGGCTACACCTTC.

A word on this clone: An end of the junction does not agree with germline; a read error may underlie this. V usage is TRBV30 and J usage is TRBJ2-3; TRBD2 agrees at 7 bases. Germline lookup yields CDR1 GTSNPN and CDR2 SVGIG (reference sequence). CDR3 length: 14 residues. As DNA, the CDR3 is TGTGCCTGGAGGGTGGCGGGGGATCTAGATAAGCAGTATTTT. It specifies CAWRVAGDLDKQYF.

V usage is TRBV30 and J usage is TRBJ2-7; TRBD2 agrees at 8 bases. This CDR3 region has 13 residues. The J segment lost 6 bases and the V segment lost 0 bases, leaving 4 bases of the junction unmatched. Per the germline V gene, CDR1 is GTSNPN and CDR2 is SVGIG (reference sequence). The CDR3 DNA reads TGTGCCTGGAGTGTACCGGGAGGGATCGAGCAGTACTTC. Its protein product is CAWSVPGGIEQYF.

The rearrangement joins TRBV11-3 to TRBJ2-2; 7 nucleotides match TRBD1. After removal of 5 bases from V and 2 bases from J, the junction contained 5 bases not matched to a gene. This CDR3 is built from 15 residues. Per germline, CDR1 SGHNT and CDR2 YENEEA. CDR3 amino acids: CASSGRGSNTGELFF. CDR3 bases: TGTGCCAGCAGCGGCAGGGGGAGTAACACCGGGGAGCTGTTTTTT.

V gene TRBV2 combines with J gene TRBJ1-2; D is ambiguous. Germline-derived CDR1 and CDR2 are SNHLY and FYNNEI. The CDR3 consists of 13 residues. V dropped 3 bases and J dropped 7 bases, with 12 bases sitting between them. The CDR3 region is CASSESLLSGYTF. CDR3 DNA: TGTGCCAGCAGTGAGTCCCTCCTATCTGGCTACACCTTC.

The genes are TRBV28 and TRBJ1-2; maybe TRBD1 (6 bases). Germline V gene sequence: CDR1 MDHEN, CDR2 SYDVKM. CDR3 size: 14 residues. V lost 4 bases, J lost 2 bases, and 11 bases lay in between. The CDR3 coding sequence is TGTGCCAGCAGTTCCCAGGGGCAGAACTATGGCTACACCTTC. Translating it yields CASSSQGQNYGYTF.

The chain links TRBV28 to TRBJ1-6; TRBD1 aligns across 7 bases. V shed 4 bases, J shed 7 bases, and the junction held 4 bases outside the gene matches. Germline CDR1 and CDR2: MDHEN and SYDVKM. The CDR3 has 14 residues. The CDR3 DNA reads TGTGCCAGCAGTTCGGGACAGCTAAATTCACCCCTCCACTTT. It codes for CASSSGQLNSPLHF.

V and J are TRBV30 and TRBJ1-1, with no clear D. Trimming removed 5 bases at V and 5 bases at J, with 12 bases between. The CDR3 covers 12 residues. CDR1 is GTSNPN, CDR2 SVGIG, per germline (reference sequence). The CDR3 sequence: CAWLDQDTEAFF. CDR3 DNA: TGTGCCTGGTTAGATCAGGATACTGAAGCTTTCTTT. Full variable domain (missing parts from reference TRBV30 and TRBJ1-1): SQTIHQWPATLVQPVGSPLSLECTVEGTSNPNLYWYRQAAGRGLQLLFYSVGIGQISSEVPQNLSASRPQDRQFILSSKKLLLSDSGFYLCAWLDQDTEAFFGQGTRLTVV.

This chain joins TRBV4-1 and TRBJ1-5; 10 bases are a match to TRBD1. The V gene end was trimmed by 0 bases and the J gene end by 6 bases; junction bases not matched to a gene: 2. Looked up from germline, CDR1 is MGHRA and CDR2 is YSYEKL. The CDR3 totals 15 residues. The CDR3 spells CASSQEGQGIQPQHF. The CDR3 region has the DNA TGCGCCAGCAGCCAAGAGGGACAGGGGATTCAGCCCCAGCATTTT.

J is TRBJ1-2 and V is TRBV5-4; D is possibly TRBD1 (6 bases). Looked up from germline, CDR1 is SGHNT and CDR2 is YYREEE (reference sequence). CDR3 length equals 15 residues. V lost 1 base, J lost 2 bases, and 12 bases lay in between. CDR3 residues: CASSLRGQGNYGYTF. The CDR3 DNA reads as TGTGCCAGCAGCTTGAGAGGTCAGGGGAACTATGGCTACACCTTC.

This chain uses TRBV7-9 with TRBJ2-7; 7 bases match TRBD1. The CDR3 contains 16 residues. Germline V CDR1 and CDR2: SEHNR, FQNEAQ (reference sequence). V was clipped by 6 bases and J by 0 bases; unmatched bases: 11. CDR3 loop: CASSLDDRAPSYEQYF. DNA for the CDR3: TGTGCCAGCAGTTTGGATGACAGGGCTCCCTCCTACGAGCAGTACTTC.

The chain recombines TRBV5-1 with TRBJ1-6; possibly TRBD1 for D (5 bases). This CDR3 spans 12 amino acids. In germline, CDR1 is SGHRS, CDR2 YFSETQ. V was clipped by 0 bases and J by 10 bases, with 5 bases between them. The CDR3 DNA follows: TGCGCCAGCAGCTTGGAGGGGTCACCCCTCCACTTT. Encoded protein: CASSLEGSPLHF.

The J gene is TRBJ2-1, the V gene TRBV29-1; possibly TRBD2 for D (7 bases). The CDR3 spans 17 residues. Germline assignment: CDR1 SQVTM and CDR2 ANQGSEA. V gave up 7 bases and J gave up 7 bases, with 29 bases separating them. This CDR3 reads CSAGGTTSSDSANEQFF. The CDR3, as DNA: TGCAGCGCCGGGGGGACCACATCCTCGGACAGCGCGAATGAGCAGTTCTTC.

V gene TRBV12-5 combines with J gene TRBJ2-1; D is undetermined. V lost 1 base to trimming and J lost 1 base, with 5 bases between them. The germline V gene has CDR1 LGHNT and CDR2 FRNRAP. The length of the CDR3 is 14 residues. The CDR3 here is CASGLGLSYNEQFF. The DNA for the CDR3 is TGTGCTAGTGGTTTGGGCCTATCCTACAATGAGCAGTTCTTC. Together with reference TRBV12-5 and TRBJ2-1, the CDR3 gives the full variable domain: DARVTQTPRHKVTEMGQEVTMRCQPILGHNTVFWYRQTMMQGLELLAYFRNRAPLDDSGMPKDRFSAEMPDATLATLKIQPSEPRDSAVYFCASGLGLSYNEQFFGPGTRLTVL.

This chain uses TRBV7-2 with TRBJ1-5, with D unresolved. The CDR3 has 14 residues. V lost 0 bases and J 7 bases, leaving 10 bases between the germline ends. Germline lookup yields CDR1 SGHTA and CDR2 FQGNSA. CDR3 DNA sequence: TGTGCCAGCAGCTTAGCCTCAGCCGGGCAGCCCCAGCATTTT. It is translated as CASSLASAGQPQHF.

This CDR3 is CAAGQSGTDTQYF. In nucleotides, the CDR3 is TGTGCCGCTGGACAGAGCGGCACAGATACGCAGTATTTT. The chain combines TRBV19 with TRBJ2-3, with TRBD1 as a possible D gene (6 bases). V was trimmed by 11 bases and J by 1 base, leaving 13 bases between them. Looked up from germline, CDR1 is LNHDA and CDR2 is SQIVND (reference sequence). This CDR3 contains 13 residues.

The J gene is TRBJ2-1, the V gene TRBV7-6; D is unclear. Germline V CDR1 and CDR2: SGHVS, FNYEAQ. The CDR3 length is 14 residues. The V end was cut by 4 bases, the J end by 6 bases, with 13 bases between. CDR3 in amino acids: CASSSSGSFNEQFF. The CDR3 region has the DNA TGTGCCAGCAGCTCATCCGGGTCGTTCAATGAGCAGTTCTTC.